These 16 T cell receptor beta chains originate from one sample sequenced in a study of neurological immune-mediated disorders. MiXCR was run by TCRdb on the 5' RACE reads, yielding one entry per CDR3 protein. The sample lists about 71,000 distinct CDR3 sequences; under 5% were seen once. Sequencing used PBMCs. The source of these receptors is a man aged 25 to 40 with multiple sclerosis.

This clonotype was picked up many times. The chain links TRBV5-1 to TRBJ1-2, with TRBD1 matching 7 bases. This CDR3 contains 14 residues. The junction had 6 bases not matched to a gene; V was cut back by 1 base and J by 6 bases. Germline loops: CDR1 SGHRS, CDR2 YFSETQ. The CDR3 spells CASSLTGAMDGYTF. The CDR3 DNA is TGCGCCAGCAGCTTGACAGGGGCAATGGATGGCTACACCTTC.

The V and J genes are TRBV6-2 or TRBV6-3 and TRBJ1-5; D remains unclear. V was cut by 4 bases and J by 0 bases, with 10 bases left in between. Germline V gene sequence: CDR1 MNHEY, CDR2 SVGEGT. CDR3 length: 15 amino acids. The chain's CDR3 is CASSLKDFSNQPQHF. CDR3 DNA: TGTGCCAGCAGTTTGAAGGATTTTAGCAATCAGCCCCAGCATTTT.

This clonotype was seen at least ten times. The chain combines TRBV20-1 with TRBJ1-1, with D unresolved. Looked up from germline, CDR1 is DFQATT and CDR2 is SNEGSKA (reference sequence). The ends were cut back, 6 bases at V and 0 bases at J, with 14 bases in the middle. This CDR3 region has 14 residues. CDR3 in DNA: TGCAGTGCCTGCCGGCAGACAATGAACACTGAAGCTTTCTTT. Its protein is CSACRQTMNTEAFF.

About this clonotype: A much larger clone differs by one base, so this may be a read error. This chain uses TRBV9 with TRBJ1-6; D unresolved. CDR1 is SGDLS and CDR2 is YYNGEE in the germline V gene. This CDR3 has 13 amino acids. CDR3 nucleotide sequence: TGTGCCAGCAGCGTAGCTCTCAATTCACCCCTCAACTTT. The encoded protein is CASSVALNSPLNF.

This clonotype was detected ten times or more. V gene TRBV5-1 combines with J gene TRBJ1-1, with D unresolved. The ends were cut back, 4 bases at V and 4 bases at J, with 8 bases in the middle. CDR1 is SGHRS, CDR2 YFSETQ, per germline. The length of the CDR3 is 12 residues. Here the CDR3 reads CASSPGGTEAFF. In DNA form, the CDR3 reads TGCGCCAGCAGCCCAGGTGGCACTGAAGCTTTCTTT.

This clonotype was recorded at least ten times. The chain has TRBV7-8 and TRBJ2-5, with 8 positions matching TRBD1. V dropped 5 bases and J dropped 3; count of bases not matched to a gene: 5. The CDR3 spans 14 residues. CDR1 SGHVS and CDR2 FQNEAQ come from the germline V gene. The CDR3 spells CASSPGQGKETQYF. The CDR3 coding sequence is TGTGCCAGCAGCCCCGGACAGGGCAAAGAGACCCAGTACTTC.

Ten or more counts support this clonotype. This sequence joins TRBV5-1 and TRBJ2-2; TRBD2 is a possible D gene (6 bases). CDR1 is SGHRS and CDR2 is YFSETQ in the germline V gene. CDR3 length: 15 residues. V lost 4 bases and J lost 5, with 15 bases in between. CDR3 nucleotide sequence: TGCGCCAGCAGCACGATGGAGGGAGGTACCGGGGAGCTGTTTTTT. Protein sequence: CASSTMEGGTGELFF.

The V call is TRBV15, the J call TRBJ1-1; 9 bases fit TRBD1. J was trimmed by 3 bases and V by 2 bases; bases with no gene match: 4. CDR1 LNHNV and CDR2 YYDKDF come from the germline V gene (reference sequence). The CDR3 runs to 15 residues. CDR3 nucleotide sequence: TGTGCCACCAGCAGATCTAGGGACAGGGACACTGAAGCTTTCTTT. This codes for CATSRSRDRDTEAFF. The full variable domain, completed using reference TRBV15 and TRBJ1-1, is DAMVIQNPRYQVTQFGKPVTLSCSQTLNHNVMYWYQQKSSQAPKLLFHYYDKDFNNEADTPDNFQSRRPNTSFCFLDIRSPGLGDTAMYLCATSRSRDRDTEAFFGQGTRLTVV.

This clonotype was seen at least ten times. The rearrangement joins TRBV20-1 to TRBJ2-5; 8 nucleotides align to TRBD1. Germline V gene sequence: CDR1 DFQATT, CDR2 SNEGSKA (reference sequence). The CDR3 runs 15 residues. V shed 0 bases, J shed 0 bases, and the junction held 3 bases outside the gene matches. The CDR3, as DNA: TGCAGTGCTAGAGATTACAGGGGGTACCAAGAGACCCAGTACTTC. It is translated as CSARDYRGYQETQYF.

The sample holds many counts of this clonotype. This rearrangement joins TRBV20-1 to TRBJ2-7; maybe TRBD2 (5 bases). Per germline, CDR1 DFQATT and CDR2 SNEGSKA (reference sequence). CDR3 size: 10 residues. The CDR3 DNA sequence: TGCGGTGAGCCTCCGGGAATACGGTACGTC. Translating it yields CGEPPGIRYV.

The sample holds many counts of this clonotype. The J gene is TRBJ1-1, the V gene TRBV12-3 or TRBV12-4; possible D gene TRBD1, 6 bases. The CDR3 runs to 13 residues. V was pared by 3 bases and J by 1 base, with 6 bases between. The CDR3 region is CASSLTGNTEAFF. The CDR3 nucleotides read TGTGCCAGCAGTTTGACAGGGAACACTGAAGCTTTCTTT.

This chain connects TRBV12-3 or TRBV12-4 to TRBJ1-5, with a tentative D call TRBD1 (5 bases). V was pared by 3 bases and J by 4 bases, with 13 bases between. This CDR3 region has 15 residues. The CDR3 spells CASSLGPGINQPQHF. The CDR3 bases are TGTGCCAGCAGTTTGGGTCCAGGGATAAATCAGCCCCAGCATTTT.

The chain recombines TRBV5-1 with TRBJ1-1; 8 nucleotides match TRBD1. Trimming removed 2 bases from V and 1 base from J; junction bases left unmatched: 1. There are 14 residues in the CDR3. Germline values: CDR1 SGHRS, CDR2 YFSETQ. CDR3 residues: CASSFDRGNTEAFF. The CDR3 nucleotides read TGCGCCAGCAGCTTTGACAGGGGGAACACTGAAGCTTTCTTT.

This clonotype was recorded at least ten times. The chain has TRBV5-1 and TRBJ2-1, with D possibly matching TRBD2 (5 bases). Germline loops: CDR1 SGHRS, CDR2 YFSETQ. This CDR3 spans 12 amino acids. Trimming took off 3 bases at V and 7 bases at J, with 8 bases between the two ends. For the CDR3, the DNA is TGCGCCAGCAGCTATCGAGGGAATGAGCAGTTCTTC. Encoded protein: CASSYRGNEQFF.

This clonotype was seen many times. The chain links TRBV6-5 to TRBJ1-5; TRBD1 is a possible D gene (5 bases). Trimming removed 4 bases at V and 5 bases at J, with 21 bases between. The germline V gene encodes CDR1 MNHEY and CDR2 SVGAGI. The CDR3 is made up of 17 amino acids. CDR3 residues: CASSSIGTRRLDQPQHF. The CDR3 region has the DNA TGTGCCAGCAGTTCCATCGGGACCAGGAGGCTAGATCAGCCCCAGCATTTT.

This clonotype occurred many times. The chain is built from TRBV12-3 or TRBV12-4 and TRBJ2-5; D possibly uses TRBD1 or TRBD2 (5 bases each). The CDR3 is made up of 13 amino acids. Trimming removed 5 bases at V and 13 bases at J, with 20 bases between. The CDR3 reads CASSPTTGTRRYF. The DNA of the CDR3 is TGTGCCAGCAGTCCCACAACCGGGACCAGGCGGTACTTC.